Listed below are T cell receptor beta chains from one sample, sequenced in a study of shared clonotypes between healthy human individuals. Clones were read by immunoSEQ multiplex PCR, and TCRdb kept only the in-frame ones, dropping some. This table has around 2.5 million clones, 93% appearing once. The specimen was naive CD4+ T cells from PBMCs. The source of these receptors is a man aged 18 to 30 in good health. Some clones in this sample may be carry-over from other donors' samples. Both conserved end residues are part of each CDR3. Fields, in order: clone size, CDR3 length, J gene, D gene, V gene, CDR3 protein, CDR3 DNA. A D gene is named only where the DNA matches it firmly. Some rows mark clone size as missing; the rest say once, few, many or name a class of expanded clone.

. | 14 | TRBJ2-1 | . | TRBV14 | CASSQGAVYNEQFF | TGTGCCAGCAGCCAGGGGGCTGTCTACAATGAGCAGTTCTTC
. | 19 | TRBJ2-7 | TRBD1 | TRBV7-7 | CASSAGWGTGMRWSYEQYF | TGTGCCAGCAGCGCCGGTTGGGGGACAGGGATGAGATGGTCCTACGAGCAGTACTTC
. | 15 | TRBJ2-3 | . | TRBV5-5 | CASSFRAGITDTQYF | TGTGCCAGCAGCTTTAGGGCGGGGATCACAGATACGCAGTATTTT
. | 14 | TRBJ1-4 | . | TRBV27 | CASRGVGGGEKLFF | TGTGCCAGCAGGGGTGTGGGTGGAGGTGAAAAACTGTTTTTT
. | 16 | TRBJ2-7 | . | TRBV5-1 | CASSPEVAVPNYEQYF | TGCGCCAGCAGCCCGGAGGTAGCGGTTCCTAACTACGAGCAGTACTTC
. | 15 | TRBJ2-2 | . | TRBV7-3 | CASSPTGINTGELFF | TGTGCCAGCAGCCCAACAGGGATTAACACCGGGGAGCTGTTTTTT
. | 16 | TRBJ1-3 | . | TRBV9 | CASSWFGGFSGNTIYF | TGTGCCAGCAGCTGGTTCGGGGGCTTCTCTGGAAACACCATATATTTT
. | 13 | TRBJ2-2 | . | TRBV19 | CASRAANTGELFF | TGTGCCAGTCGCGCGGCGAACACCGGGGAGCTGTTTTTT
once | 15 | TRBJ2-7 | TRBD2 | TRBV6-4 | CASSVAAGGLYEQYF | TGTGCCAGCAGTGTTGCTGCGGGAGGGCTCTACGAGCAGTACTTC
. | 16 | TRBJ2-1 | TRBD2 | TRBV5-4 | CASSQGLAGVDNEQFF | TGTGCCAGCAGCCAGGGACTAGCGGGAGTGGACAATGAGCAGTTCTTC
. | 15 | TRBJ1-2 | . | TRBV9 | CASSPRTRNNYGYTF | TGTGCCAGCAGCCCCCGCACGAGGAACAACTATGGCTACACCTTC
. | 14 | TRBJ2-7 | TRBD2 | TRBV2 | CASSPAGEVYEQYF | TGTGCCAGCAGCCCTGCGGGAGAAGTTTACGAGCAGTACTTC
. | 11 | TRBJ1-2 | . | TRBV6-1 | CATGVHYGYTF | TGTGCCACCGGGGTCCACTATGGCTACACCTTC
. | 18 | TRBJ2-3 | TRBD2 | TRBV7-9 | CASSLGHSLASKADTQYF | TGTGCCAGCAGCTTGGGTCACTCACTAGCGTCGAAGGCAGATACGCAGTATTTT
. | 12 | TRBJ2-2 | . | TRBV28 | CASSLYGGELFF | TGTGCCAGCAGTTTATATGGTGGGGAGCTGTTTTTT
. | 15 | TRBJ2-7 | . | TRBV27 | CASIPLGQGRSEQYF | TGTGCCAGCATCCCCTTGGGGCAGGGGAGGAGCGAGCAGTACTTC
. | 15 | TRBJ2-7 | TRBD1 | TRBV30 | CAWSMNRGGGIEQYF | TGTGCCTGGAGCATGAACAGGGGCGGTGGGATCGAGCAGTACTTC
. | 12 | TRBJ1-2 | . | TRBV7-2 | CASSENRVGYTF | TGTGCCAGCAGCGAAAACAGGGTTGGCTACACCTTC
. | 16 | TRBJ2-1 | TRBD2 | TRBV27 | CASSRSRLAGQIEQFF | TGTGCCAGCAGCCGATCCCGACTAGCGGGACAAATAGAGCAGTTCTTC
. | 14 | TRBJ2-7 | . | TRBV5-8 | CASNSQDLTYEQYF | TGTGCCAGCAACTCCCAGGACCTGACGTACGAGCAGTACTTC
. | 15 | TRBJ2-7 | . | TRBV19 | CASSGAGANRHEQYF | TGTGCCAGTAGTGGTGCCGGGGCAAACCGACACGAGCAGTACTTC
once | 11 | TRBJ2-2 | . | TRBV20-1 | CSAAKNGGLFF | TGCAGTGCAGCAAAGAACGGGGGGCTGTTTTTT
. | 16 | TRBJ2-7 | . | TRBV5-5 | CASSLGGTSPSYEQYF | TGTGCCAGCAGCTTGGGGGGAACTAGTCCCTCCTACGAGCAGTACTTC
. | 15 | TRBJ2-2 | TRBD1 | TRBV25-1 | CASSDDRGRTGELFF | TGTGCCAGCAGTGATGACAGGGGGCGGACCGGGGAGCTGTTTTTT
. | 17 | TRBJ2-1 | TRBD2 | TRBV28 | CASRISSASGSRGEQFF | TGTGCCAGCAGAATCTCCTCGGCTAGCGGGAGTCGCGGGGAGCAGTTCTTC
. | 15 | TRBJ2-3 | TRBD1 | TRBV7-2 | CASSGEQGRTDTQYF | TGTGCCAGCAGCGGAGAACAGGGGCGCACAGATACGCAGTATTTT
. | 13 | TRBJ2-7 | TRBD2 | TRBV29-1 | CSVGPGLEDEQYF | TGCAGCGTTGGGCCAGGACTAGAGGACGAGCAGTACTTC
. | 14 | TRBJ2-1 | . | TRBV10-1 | CASSEPFPNGEQFF | TGCGCCAGCAGTGAGCCCTTCCCTAACGGTGAGCAGTTCTTC